A single sample gave rise to the 5 T cell receptor beta chains below, sequenced in a study of blood T cells in healthy people across ages. With a J-beta primer mix and a sample-barcoded 5' primer, a second PCR ran about 6 to 11 cycles. TCRdb called the 5' RACE reads again in MiXCR, with one record for every CDR3 protein. The repertoire consists of fewer than 950,000 distinct CDR3 sequences, with roughly 50% occurring once and the leading ten covering about 42%. The material sequenced was blood. Receptor source: an elderly man in good health.

CDR3 DNA sequence: TGTGCCAGCAGTTCGGGACAGGGGATCGAGCAGTACTTC. The encoded protein is CASSSGQGIEQYF. This chain connects TRBV6-6 to TRBJ2-7; 10 bases match TRBD1. The CDR3 has 13 residues. Trimming removed 4 bases from V and 6 bases from J; junction bases left unmatched: 3. Germline assignment: CDR1 MNHNY and CDR2 SVGAGI (reference sequence).

The chain is built from TRBV6-1 and TRBJ2-3; D uncertain. V lost 10 bases and J lost 6, with 14 bases in between. This CDR3 comprises 12 residues. Germline V gene sequence: CDR1 MNHNS, CDR2 SASEGT. DNA of the CDR3: TGTGCCACCCGCTTTGGCTCCGATACGCAGTATTTT. It is translated as CATRFGSDTQYF.

The rearrangement uses TRBV6-6 and TRBJ2-7; D remains unclear. The J call may be mistaken, given a closer DNA end match to TRBJ2-1. The CDR3 loop spans 14 amino acids. Germline V lookup: CDR1 MNHNY, CDR2 SVGAGI (reference sequence). The CDR3 loop reads CASRTHETLNEQFF. The DNA of the CDR3 is TGTGCCAGCAGGACCCACGAGACACTAAATGAGCAGTTCTTC.

The rearrangement uses TRBV10-1 and TRBJ2-1; 12 nucleotides line up with TRBD2. The germline CDR1 and CDR2 sequences are WNHNN and SYGVQD (reference sequence). V shed 6 bases and J 0 bases; nucleotides not matched to a gene: 12. This CDR3 comprises 19 residues. The chain's CDR3 is CASSGSGTSGRSSYNEQFF. Written as DNA, the CDR3 is TGCGCCAGCAGCGGCTCAGGGACTAGCGGGCGAAGCTCCTACAATGAGCAGTTCTTC.

This chain connects TRBV6-1 to TRBJ2-7; no clear D gene. Germline V gene lookup returns CDR1 MNHNS and CDR2 SASEGT. The CDR3 covers 16 residues. V was trimmed by 0 bases and J by 7 bases, leaving 19 bases between them. DNA for the CDR3: TGTGCCAGCAGTGAAGCGCCACAAGGCTCCTACAATGAGCAGTACTTC. Its protein product is CASSEAPQGSYNEQYF.